This T cell receptor beta chain is from a study of blood T cell repertoires in COVID-19. Study information: The samples span acute and convalescent COVID-19 from the United States, Italy and Spain. From T cells, B-cell-depleted T cells, or PBMCs came the material, which was cDNA or gDNA.

Per the study methods: Amplification of reference gene primers provided the estimated nucleated cell counts. Profiling relied on immunoSEQ multiplex PCR, and the TCRdb table lists in-frame clones only, not all of them. That table gives V, J and clone size, and the DNA gave D and trimming. The repertoire holds approximately 50,000 clones, with about 87% as singletons. The V end lost 4 bases, the J end lost 8 bases, and 11 bases lay between the germline ends. The CDR3 spans 13 residues. Germline V CDR1 and CDR2: SGHTA, FQGNSA. The specimen was peripheral blood. This sequence originates from a human donor in a cohort sampled during active COVID-19. V and J are TRBV7-2 and TRBJ2-2; D gene uncertain. The CDR3 nucleotides are TGTGCCAGCAGCTCCCCTAAAAGTGGGGAGCTGTTTTTT. Encoded protein: CASSSPKSGELFF.